This entry lists 20 T cell receptor beta chains sequenced from one sample in a study of CXCR3-negative and CXCR3-positive naive CD8 T cells. The libraries of TRB cDNA were constructed through 5' RACE using UMI labels. TCRdb re-called the 5' RACE reads and shows each CDR3 protein once, DNA omitted. This sample's table has tens of thousands of distinct CDR3 sequences. Sequenced material: memory CD8+ T cells from blood. These receptors were obtained from a human donor in good health. Some clones in this sample may be carry-over from other donors' samples.

This rearrangement joins TRBV15 to TRBJ2-5; TCRdb picks TRBD1, but there is no DNA to check that call. The CDR3 sequence is 16 residues long. Per germline, CDR1 LNHNV and CDR2 YYDKDF (reference sequence). CDR3 region: CATSRRTDRVGETQYF.

The chain recombines TRBV15 with TRBJ1-2. CDR3 length equals 13 residues. Germline loops: CDR1 LNHNV, CDR2 YYDKDF (reference sequence). The CDR3 region is CATSTPSAYGYTF.

The chain carries TRBV12-3 or TRBV12-4 and TRBJ2-5. The CDR3 is 14 residues long. CDR3: CASSTSGAKETQYF.

The chain couples TRBV11-2 to TRBJ2-2; lacking DNA, the TRBD1 call made by TCRdb goes unchecked. The germline CDR1 and CDR2 sequences are SGHAT and FQNNGV. This CDR3 spans 17 amino acids. CDR3 protein: CASSLAGQGLNTGELFF.

The chain joins TRBV27 to TRBJ1-5. From germline, CDR1 is MNHEY and CDR2 SMNVEV (reference sequence). CDR3 size: 14 residues. CDR3 residues: CASSTGRVDQPQHF.

The rearrangement links TRBV28 to TRBJ2-7. CDR3 size: 13 residues. Germline values: CDR1 MDHEN, CDR2 SYDVKM. This CDR3 is CASSLRQVYEQYF.

The gene calls are TRBV6-4 and TRBJ2-2; TCRdb indicates TRBD2, and absent DNA this call remains unverified. CDR3 length: 15 residues. The germline CDR1 and CDR2 sequences are MRHNA and SNTAGT. The CDR3 reads CASSPSEGNTGELFF.

The chain carries TRBV29-1 and TRBJ2-7; TCRdb proposes TRBD2, but this gene call is untestable without DNA. Germline V lookup: CDR1 SQVTM, CDR2 ANQGSEA. The CDR3 runs to 13 residues. CDR3 amino acids: CSVFSGEGDEQYF.

This chain links TRBV4-1 with TRBJ2-1; TCRdb picks TRBD1, but there is no DNA to check that call. Germline V lookup: CDR1 MGHRA, CDR2 YSYEKL. This CDR3 contains 14 residues. The CDR3 here is CASSQETGYNEQFF.

The chain combines TRBV12-5 with TRBJ2-3; absent DNA, TCRdb's TRBD1 call cannot be checked. The CDR3 is 13 residues long. CDR1 LGHNT and CDR2 FRNRAP come from the germline V gene. CDR3 in amino acids: CARPNQRGDTQYF.

The V gene is TRBV12-3 or TRBV12-4, the J gene TRBJ1-2; with no DNA, the TCRdb D assignment of TRBD1 cannot be verified. The CDR3 totals 16 residues. CDR3 amino acids: CASSPTIQAQGYGYTF.

V is TRBV28 and J is TRBJ2-7; absent DNA, TCRdb's TRBD2 call cannot be checked. The germline V gene has CDR1 MDHEN and CDR2 SYDVKM. This CDR3 region has 13 residues. CDR3 loop: CASGGGSSYEQYF.

This chain uses TRBV20-1 with TRBJ1-1; no DNA is available, so the TRBD1 call from TCRdb remains unchecked. This CDR3 spans 14 amino acids. Germline V gives CDR1 DFQATT, CDR2 SNEGSKA (reference sequence). The CDR3 protein is CSASPTGVVSEAFF.

The chain uses TRBV5-5 and TRBJ2-1; the TCRdb call, TRBD2, lacks DNA for checking. Per germline, CDR1 SGHKS and CDR2 YYEKEE (reference sequence). The CDR3 loop spans 15 amino acids. Here the CDR3 reads CASSGGQRDYNEQFF. The full variable domain, with the rest looked up from reference TRBV5-5 and TRBJ2-1, is DAGVTQSPTHLIKTRGQQVTLRCSPISGHKSVSWYQQVLGQGPQFIFQYYEKEERGRGNFPDRFSARQFPNYSSELNVNALLLGDSALYLCASSGGQRDYNEQFFGPGTRLTVL.

This clonotype shows up as medium-sized by frequency. The chain recombines TRBV12-3 or TRBV12-4 with TRBJ2-1; the TCRdb D gene call, TRBD2, has no DNA to confirm it. The CDR3 covers 14 residues. The CDR3 is CASSAGGLYNEQFF.

V and J are TRBV6-5 and TRBJ1-2; the TCRdb call, TRBD1, lacks DNA for checking. This CDR3 spans 14 amino acids. CDR1 and CDR2 (germline): MNHEY, SVGAGI. This CDR3 reads CASSKPGQGYGYTF.

The V and J genes are TRBV20-1 and TRBJ2-1; TCRdb proposes TRBD2, but this gene call is untestable without DNA. The V gene's germline CDR1 is DFQATT and CDR2 SNEGSKA (reference sequence). CDR3 size: 13 residues. CDR3 region: CSARLVNYNEQFF.

This chain connects TRBV29-1 to TRBJ2-3; TCRdb proposes TRBD1, but this gene call is untestable without DNA. There are 13 residues in the CDR3. The germline CDR1 and CDR2 sequences are SQVTM and ANQGSEA. CDR3 region: CSAFTGGADTQYF.

The CDR3 protein is CSVEPRADTQYF. The rearrangement links TRBV29-1 to TRBJ2-3; checking the TCRdb D call of TRBD1 is not possible without DNA. Germline lookup yields CDR1 SQVTM and CDR2 ANQGSEA. This CDR3 has 12 amino acids.

The V and J genes are TRBV28 and TRBJ1-2. The CDR3 totals 14 residues. Germline V gives CDR1 MDHEN, CDR2 SYDVKM. The CDR3 protein is CASSFRSAGNDPIF.